The source of this T cell receptor (beta chain) is a study of spatial heterogeneity in lung cancer. Study-wide results and caveats: The number of expanded tumor alpha and beta chains correlated with mutation number.

Time point noted: sample taken at primary tumor resection. Donors were roughly 72 untreated early-stage non-small cell lung cancer patients. V was cut by 0 bases and J by 7 bases, with 13 bases left in between. CDR3 length equals 16 residues. Germline V lookup: CDR1 SGHVS, CDR2 FNYEAQ. MiXCR, applied by TCRdb to the 5' RACE reads, yields one record per CDR3 protein. Of about 11,000 distinct CDR3 sequences in the sample, roughly an eighth are singletons; the top ten hold roughly 12%. This clonotype has at least ten counts. Its antigen is currently unknown. This TCR came from a female donor with early-stage non-small cell lung cancer. The input for sequencing was lung tumor tissue, taken at surgery. The chain couples TRBV7-6 to TRBJ1-6; the D gene is possibly TRBD1 (5 bases). CDR3 region: CASSLAGGAGNSPLHF. In DNA form, the CDR3 reads TGTGCCAGCAGCTTAGCGGGTGGGGCAGGGAATTCACCCCTCCACTTT.